This TCR beta chain was captured by sequencing in a study of memory CD4+ T cells and cytomegalovirus serostatus. Assay: immunoSEQ multiplex PCR; the TCRdb copy retains only in-frame clones and omits some. The sample has under 55,000 clones; around 83% are singletons. Points on this clone: The sample holds other DNA sequences that translate to the same CDR3.

V was trimmed by 1 base and J by 2 bases, leaving 9 bases between them. The CDR3 extends over 14 amino acids. CDR1 and CDR2 (germline): KGHSH, LQKENI. Single viable CD3+CD4+CD8-CD45RO+ cells were sorted as the memory CD4+ T cells. Total CD4+ T cells were enriched by CD4 positive selection. Material for sequencing was memory CD4+ T cells from blood. V and J are TRBV18 and TRBJ2-7; a weak D match, TRBD1 (6 bases). This TCR derives from an adult in good health and CMV-seropositive. CDR3: CASSPRQGTYEQYF. The DNA of the CDR3 is TGTGCCAGCTCACCACGGCAGGGGACCTACGAGCAGTACTTC.